Presented here are 28 T cell receptor beta chains from one specimen sequenced in a study of blood T cell repertoires in COVID-19. Clones were sequenced by immunoSEQ multiplex PCR, and TCRdb holds only the in-frame ones, with some missing. The sample consists of approximately 100,000 clones, around 84% of them appearing once. Sequences were obtained from peripheral blood. The receptor set was obtained from a man aged 60 to 75 with acute or convalescent COVID-19.

This chain links TRBV2 with TRBJ2-7; maybe TRBD2 (6 bases). Germline lookup yields CDR1 SNHLY and CDR2 FYNNEI. The CDR3 is 9 amino acids. Trimming shortened V by 8 bases and J by 11 bases, and 10 bases separated the two germline ends. The CDR3 bases are TGTGCCAGCGGAGGGGATGAGTACGTC. This sequence encodes CASGGDEYV.

CDR3 sequence reads: CASSTWGQGNTIYF. CDR3 DNA: TGTGCCAGCAGTACTTGGGGGCAAGGAAACACCATATATTTT. The chain couples TRBV28 to TRBJ1-3; possible D gene TRBD1, 6 bases. Looked up from germline, CDR1 is MDHEN and CDR2 is SYDVKM. This CDR3 has 14 amino acids. With 5 bases removed from V and 4 bases from J, the gap between germline ends came to 12 bases.

The chain links TRBV6-5 to TRBJ2-1; a weak D match, TRBD2 (6 bases). Germline V gene sequence: CDR1 MNHEY, CDR2 SVGAGI. The CDR3 loop spans 13 amino acids. Trimming took 5 bases from V and 9 from J, leaving 14 bases between them. In nucleotides, the CDR3 is TGTGCCAGCAGTAAGCGGGTCGGGGGTGAGCAGTTCTTC. This encodes CASSKRVGGEQFF.

This rearrangement joins TRBV2 to TRBJ2-1; 9 bases are shared with TRBD2. The CDR3 extends over 16 amino acids. CDR1 and CDR2 (germline): SNHLY, FYNNEI. The trim removed 4 bases at V and 3 bases at J, leaving 7 bases unmatched. CDR3 sequence (DNA): TGTGCCAGCAGTGCGGCTAGCGGGGACTTCTACAATGAGCAGTTCTTC. It is translated as CASSAASGDFYNEQFF.

The V and J genes are TRBV5-1 and TRBJ2-3, with a tentative D call TRBD1 (5 bases). The germline gives CDR1 SGHRS, CDR2 YFSETQ. The CDR3 consists of 17 residues. Trimming removed 4 bases at V and 0 bases at J, with 18 bases between. This chain's CDR3 is CASSLSWGGTSTDTQYF. The CDR3 DNA reads as TGCGCCAGCAGCCTGAGTTGGGGCGGAACTAGCACAGATACGCAGTATTTT.

This clone was picked up one time. V usage is TRBV7-8 and J usage is TRBJ2-3; D is uncertain. V was pared by 1 base and J by 2 bases, with 10 bases between. CDR3 length equals 15 residues. Germline V gene sequence: CDR1 SGHVS, CDR2 FQNEAQ. The CDR3, as DNA: TGTGCCAGCAGCTTAGGAGGCGCCTCCACAGATACGCAGTATTTT. Its translation: CASSLGGASTDTQYF.

The chain is built from TRBV11-2 and TRBJ1-1; D gene ambiguous. With 4 bases removed from V and 0 bases from J, the gap between germline ends came to 15 bases. Germline V gene lookup returns CDR1 SGHAT and CDR2 FQNNGV. The CDR3 has 16 amino acids. The DNA of the CDR3 is TGTGCCAGCAGCTCCCGTCCAGCGGCGATGAACACTGAAGCTTTCTTT. It specifies CASSSRPAAMNTEAFF.

The chain uses TRBV5-4 and TRBJ1-2; 8 nucleotides agree with TRBD1. Per the germline V gene, CDR1 is SGHNT and CDR2 is YYREEE (reference sequence). Trimming took 5 bases from V and 5 from J; bases not matched to a gene: 5. CDR3 size: 13 residues. Here the CDR3 DNA reads TGTGCCAGCAGTTACGACAGGGGATATGGCTACACCTTC. It is translated as CASSYDRGYGYTF.

This clone was counted a single time. This chain links TRBV6-5 with TRBJ1-1, with a weak D call TRBD1 (5 bases). Per the germline V gene, CDR1 is MNHEY and CDR2 is SVGAGI. V gave up 4 bases and J gave up 7 bases, with 19 bases separating them. This CDR3 contains 15 residues. The chain's CDR3 is CASSSPSDSQHEAFF. As DNA, the CDR3 is TGTGCCAGCAGTTCCCCTTCAGACAGTCAACATGAAGCTTTCTTT.

Here the CDR3 DNA reads TGTGCCAGCAGTTACACAGTCCAAGAGACCCAGTACTTC. Its protein is CASSYTVQETQYF. The chain recombines TRBV6-5 with TRBJ2-5; D unclear. V lost 2 bases to trimming and J lost 1 base, with 5 bases between them. The CDR3 has 13 residues. In germline, CDR1 is MNHEY, CDR2 SVGAGI.

This chain uses TRBV5-8 with TRBJ2-5, with 7 bases lining up with TRBD2. This CDR3 contains 16 residues. Germline V gene data show CDR1 as SGHTS and CDR2 as YDEGEE. Trimming at V came to 4 bases and at J to 2 bases, leaving 11 bases not matched to a gene. CDR3 sequence: CASSPLGGGRQETQYF. The DNA of the CDR3 is TGTGCCAGCAGCCCTCTGGGGGGGGGAAGACAAGAGACCCAGTACTTC.

This chain links TRBV5-4 with TRBJ2-2, with TRBD2 matching 14 bases. Per germline, CDR1 SGHNT and CDR2 YYREEE (reference sequence). V dropped 4 bases and J dropped 4; count of bases not matched to a gene: 12. The CDR3 is made up of 19 amino acids. In DNA, the CDR3 is TGTGCCAGCAGCCTCCCCCCGGGACTAGCGGGGGTCGTCACCGGGGAGCTGTTTTTT. It is translated as CASSLPPGLAGVVTGELFF.

The rearrangement joins TRBV5-1 to TRBJ2-2; possible D gene TRBD1, 6 bases. Looked up from germline, CDR1 is SGHRS and CDR2 is YFSETQ. This CDR3 has 15 amino acids. Trimming left V 4 bases short and J 2 bases short, with 12 bases between. The CDR3 DNA reads as TGCGCCAGCAGCCGCGACAGGATTAACACCGGGGAGCTGTTTTTT. It codes for CASSRDRINTGELFF.

The count of this clone is one. The chain has TRBV7-7 and TRBJ2-3; tentatively, D is TRBD1 (6 bases). In germline, CDR1 is SSHAT, CDR2 FNYEAQ (reference sequence). The CDR3 spans 13 residues. V dropped 1 base and J dropped 10 bases, with 12 bases sitting between them. The CDR3, as DNA: TGTGCCAGCAGCTTAGTTTTGGGGGCCCCGCAGTATTTT. Translating gives CASSLVLGAPQYF.

The genes are TRBV2 and TRBJ2-4; D ambiguous. V was cut by 3 bases and J by 1 base, with 4 bases left in between. CDR1 is SNHLY and CDR2 is FYNNEI in the germline V gene. This CDR3 spans 13 amino acids. CDR3 DNA sequence: TGTGCCAGCAGTGATGAGGCCAAAAACATTCAGTACTTC. Translation gives CASSDEAKNIQYF.

This clone was picked up one time. The chain joins TRBV6-5 to TRBJ2-2; 8 bases map to TRBD1. From germline, CDR1 is MNHEY and CDR2 SVGAGI. This CDR3 spans 15 amino acids. V lost 6 bases and J lost 2; bases outside the gene matches: 5. CDR3 sequence: CASSRQGINTGELFF. The CDR3 coding sequence is TGTGCCAGCAGCCGACAGGGGATTAACACCGGGGAGCTGTTTTTT.

The chain recombines TRBV12-3 or TRBV12-4 with TRBJ1-2; a weak D match, TRBD1 (6 bases). The V and J ends lost 10 bases and 3 bases respectively, with 15 bases between them. The CDR3 has 13 residues. The CDR3 reads CATGRGLHYGYTF. CDR3 bases: TGTGCCACCGGAAGGGGGTTACACTATGGCTACACCTTC.

The gene calls are TRBV7-9 and TRBJ2-3; 10 bases are a match to TRBD1. V dropped 5 bases and J dropped 5; count of bases not matched to a gene: 1. CDR1 is SEHNR, CDR2 FQNEAQ, per germline (reference sequence). CDR3 length: 13 amino acids. In nucleotides, the CDR3 is TGTGCCAGCAGCCGGACAGGGGGAGATACGCAGTATTTT. Amino acids: CASSRTGGDTQYF.

The chain joins TRBV12-3 or TRBV12-4 to TRBJ1-2; D uncertain. The V end was cut by 6 bases, the J end by 8 bases, with 16 bases between. This CDR3 spans 13 amino acids. The CDR3 nucleotides are TGTGCCAGCAGCCGTGCCTCGGCCAGGGGCTACACCTTC. Amino acids: CASSRASARGYTF.

This sequence joins TRBV19 and TRBJ1-2, with TRBD1 matching 10 bases. From germline, CDR1 is LNHDA and CDR2 SQIVND (reference sequence). Unmatched junction bases numbered 5, after V lost 5 bases and J lost 5 bases. The CDR3 totals 14 residues. The CDR3 DNA reads TGTGCCAGTAGTCCGACAGGGGGCGGGTATGGCTACACCTTC. Translated: CASSPTGGGYGYTF.

V and J are TRBV6-6 and TRBJ2-1, with D possibly being TRBD2 (5 bases). CDR3 length: 15 residues. Trimming stripped 4 bases from V and 0 bases from J, with 10 bases between. Germline values: CDR1 MNHNY, CDR2 SVGAGI (reference sequence). CDR3 DNA sequence: TGTGCCAGCAGTTCAGCGGAAAGCTCCTACAATGAGCAGTTCTTC. It encodes CASSSAESSYNEQFF.

V gene TRBV28 combines with J gene TRBJ1-2; D perhaps matches TRBD1 (6 bases). This CDR3 spans 17 amino acids. Looked up from germline, CDR1 is MDHEN and CDR2 is SYDVKM. The V gene lost 7 bases and the J gene lost 1 base, with 22 bases spanning the gap. The CDR3 loop is CASTISPPGANNYGYTF. As DNA, the CDR3 is TGTGCCAGCACCATTTCTCCCCCAGGGGCAAATAACTATGGCTACACCTTC.

This clone was found a few times. The genes are TRBV7-9 and TRBJ2-7; 8 nucleotides match TRBD2. J gave up 0 bases and V 7 bases, and 8 bases lay outside the gene matches. The CDR3 totals 15 residues. Germline CDR1 SEHNR, CDR2 FQNEAQ (reference sequence). CDR3 sequence: CASTKNSGVSYEQYF. CDR3 sequence (DNA): TGTGCCAGCACAAAAAATAGCGGGGTCTCCTACGAGCAGTACTTC.

The chain uses TRBV4-1 and TRBJ1-1; 8 nucleotides line up with TRBD1. The V and J ends lost 2 bases and 6 bases, in that order; junction bases with no gene match: 14. The germline CDR1 and CDR2 sequences are MGHRA and YSYEKL. This CDR3 contains 17 residues. The CDR3 region is CASSQSPSGTGASEAFF. CDR3 DNA: TGCGCCAGCAGCCAATCACCGTCCGGGACAGGAGCATCTGAAGCTTTCTTT.

The J gene is TRBJ1-5, the V gene TRBV2; D unclear. CDR3 length equals 14 residues. The V end was cut by 6 bases, the J end by 5 bases, with 14 bases between. Germline CDR1 is SNHLY and CDR2 is FYNNEI. In DNA, the CDR3 is TGTGCCAGCAGGCGGGCCTCGGGCGATCAGCCCCAGCATTTT. It specifies CASRRASGDQPQHF.

This chain uses TRBV11-2 with TRBJ1-3, with unresolved D. Germline V gene data show CDR1 as SGHAT and CDR2 as FQNNGV. The ends were cut back, 3 bases at V and 0 bases at J, with 15 bases in the middle. The CDR3 is 17 amino acids. The CDR3 protein is CASSLRLGASSGNTIYF. In DNA, the CDR3 is TGTGCCAGCAGCTTGCGTTTGGGAGCCAGCTCTGGAAACACCATATATTTT.

This clone was seen more than once but under ten times. The V gene is TRBV19, the J gene TRBJ1-4; D is ambiguous. CDR1 and CDR2 (germline): LNHDA, SQIVND (reference sequence). Trimming left V 5 bases short and J 2 bases short, with 9 bases between. There are 14 residues in the CDR3. The CDR3 loop is CASSSRLTNEKLFF. DNA of the CDR3: TGTGCCAGTAGTTCCCGACTTACTAATGAAAAACTGTTTTTT.

Here the CDR3 DNA reads TGTGCCAGCAGTCCTAGGGGGTTTAGCAATCAGCCCCAGCATTTT. Its translation is CASSPRGFSNQPQHF. The chain is built from TRBV28 and TRBJ1-5; possibly TRBD1 for D (6 bases). The CDR3 has 15 amino acids. Germline CDR1 and CDR2: MDHEN and SYDVKM. Trimming shortened V by 5 bases and J by 0 bases, and 11 bases separated the two germline ends.